The next 14 T cell receptor beta chains were all read from a single sample in a study of blood T cells in healthy people across ages. Primers used in a second PCR of about 7 to 11 cycles were a sample-barcoded 5' primer and a J-beta primer mix. TCRdb redid the calling of the 5' RACE reads with MiXCR, one entry per CDR3 protein. The profile shows over 1,300,000 distinct CDR3 sequences, 55% to 75% of them singletons. The sequenced sample was blood. The receptors were sampled from a man younger than 35 in good health.

This rearrangement joins TRBV2 to TRBJ2-2, with TRBD1 matching 8 bases. The CDR3 contains 16 residues. Germline V CDR1 and CDR2: SNHLY, FYNNEI. V lost 4 bases to trimming and J lost 7 bases; unmatched junction nucleotides: 11. The chain's CDR3 is CASSVVYRGTSGELFF. CDR3 nucleotide sequence: TGTGCCAGCAGTGTCGTTTACAGGGGGACGAGCGGGGAGCTGTTTTTT.

This clonotype has a single count. The chain couples TRBV3-1 to TRBJ2-5, with D perhaps being TRBD1 or TRBD2 (5 bases each). TRBJ2-7 matches the DNA end more closely, so the J call is doubtful. The CDR3 is 15 residues long. CDR1 LGHDT and CDR2 YNNKEL come from the germline V gene (reference sequence). CDR3: CASSQRGRAQDEQYF. CDR3 bases: TGTGCCAGCAGCCAACGGGGTCGCGCACAGGACGAGCAGTACTTC.

This chain joins TRBV11-2 and TRBJ2-1; possible D gene TRBD2, 5 bases. There are 15 residues in the CDR3. In germline, CDR1 is SGHAT, CDR2 FQNNGV. The V end was cut by 5 bases, the J end by 7 bases, with 18 bases between. The CDR3 DNA is TGTGCCAGCAGCCATTTGATCCCGAGGGATAATGAGCAGTTCTTC. Amino acid sequence: CASSHLIPRDNEQFF. Complete variable domain (other parts from reference TRBV11-2 and TRBJ2-1): EAGVAQSPRYKIIEKRQSVAFWCNPISGHATLYWYQQILGQGPKLLIQFQNNGVVDDSQLPKDRFSAERLKGVDSTLKIQPAKLEDSAVYLCASSHLIPRDNEQFFGPGTRLTVL.

V gene TRBV27 combines with J gene TRBJ2-5, with a weak D call TRBD2 (6 bases). Germline CDR1 MNHEY, CDR2 SMNVEV (reference sequence). The CDR3 has 15 amino acids. Trimming removed 4 bases at V and 11 bases at J, with 23 bases between. CDR3 coding DNA: TGTGCCAGCAGTTACCCCGGGACTCCTACCGATGAGCAGTACTTC. This translates into CASSYPGTPTDEQYF.

The table lists this clonotype with a few counts. V is TRBV5-1 and J is TRBJ1-5; weak D call: TRBD1 (6 bases). The V gene lost 4 bases and the J gene lost 7 bases, with 15 bases spanning the gap. Germline V CDR1 and CDR2: SGHRS, YFSETQ. The CDR3 covers 14 residues. The CDR3 is CASSTTGLGQPQHF. The CDR3 bases are TGCGCCAGCAGCACCACAGGGTTGGGGCAGCCCCAGCATTTT.

V usage is TRBV2 and J usage is TRBJ2-3; a possible D gene is TRBD2 (5 bases). CDR3 length: 14 amino acids. Germline CDR1 reads SNHLY; CDR2 reads FYNNEI. Trimming stripped 4 bases from V and 0 bases from J, with 8 bases between. CDR3 amino acids: CASSASRSTDTQYF. The CDR3 DNA reads as TGTGCCAGCAGTGCTAGCCGAAGCACAGATACGCAGTATTTT.

This clonotype was counted once. J is TRBJ2-4 and V is TRBV10-1; D may match TRBD1 or TRBD2 (5 bases each). Trimming removed 1 base from V and 12 bases from J, with 10 bases in between. The CDR3 spans 12 residues. Germline V gene lookup returns CDR1 WNHNN and CDR2 SYGVQD (reference sequence). The CDR3 DNA reads TGCGCCAGCAGTGAGTTCCGAGGGACTCAGTACTTC. It yields the protein CASSEFRGTQYF.

The CDR3 spells CASSLPGLNNEQFF. DNA for the CDR3: TGTGCCAGCAGCCTACCGGGACTGAACAATGAGCAGTTCTTC. This chain uses TRBV12-3 or TRBV12-4 with TRBJ2-1, with a weak D call TRBD2 (6 bases). The germline V and J ends were trimmed by 6 bases and 5 bases, with 14 bases remaining between them. CDR3 length equals 14 residues.

A remark on this clonotype: At one end, the junction sequence differs from germline, possibly due to a read error. The genes are TRBV12-3 or TRBV12-4 and TRBJ2-2; possibly TRBD1 for D (5 bases). This CDR3 spans 15 amino acids. The CDR3 region is CASSLLAGRTGELFF. The CDR3 nucleotides read TGTGCAAGCAGTTTATTGGCAGGGCGGACCGGGGAGCTGTTTTTT.

This clonotype was detected a few times. V usage is TRBV5-1 and J usage is TRBJ1-2; 8 nucleotides match TRBD1. J was trimmed by 7 bases and V by 5 bases; bases with no gene match: 4. Germline V gene sequence: CDR1 SGHRS, CDR2 YFSETQ. The CDR3 extends over 12 amino acids. CDR3 in amino acids: CASSHGQGGYTF. CDR3 DNA sequence: TGCGCCAGCAGTCACGGACAGGGTGGCTACACCTTC.

V usage is TRBV7-9 and J usage is TRBJ2-7; maybe TRBD2 (5 bases). Germline V gene sequence: CDR1 SEHNR, CDR2 FQNEAQ (reference sequence). This CDR3 spans 15 amino acids. The V end was cut by 1 base, the J end by 3 bases, with 13 bases between. CDR3 sequence: CASSLVSTGNYEQYF. CDR3 nucleotide sequence: TGTGCCAGCAGCTTAGTTTCGACGGGGAACTACGAGCAGTACTTC.

The chain combines TRBV4-1 with TRBJ1-2; maybe TRBD1 (5 bases). Deletions cut 2 bases from V and 0 bases from J, with 13 bases between. CDR1 and CDR2 (germline): MGHRA, YSYEKL. The CDR3 totals 16 residues. CDR3 bases: TGCGCCAGCAGCCAAAATCTGGACATTTCTAACTATGGCTACACCTTC. As protein: CASSQNLDISNYGYTF.

This clonotype was counted at least ten times. V usage is TRBV12-3 or TRBV12-4 and J usage is TRBJ2-3; 9 bases align to TRBD1. V shed 3 bases and J 3 bases; nucleotides not matched to a gene: 7. There are 16 residues in the CDR3. The CDR3 DNA reads TGTGCCAGCAGTTTGGTGGGACAGGGCCCAACAGATACGCAGTATTTT. Protein product: CASSLVGQGPTDTQYF.

The chain carries TRBV7-2 and TRBJ2-3; 7 nucleotides match TRBD2. The germline CDR1 and CDR2 sequences are SGHTA and FQGNSA. The ends lost 5 bases at V and 7 bases at J; junction bases unmatched: 15. The CDR3 consists of 16 residues. CDR3 sequence: CASSPPSAGRAHTQYF. DNA for the CDR3: TGTGCCAGCAGCCCGCCCTCAGCGGGGCGTGCCCATACGCAGTATTTT.